This record concerns one T cell receptor beta chain sequence. The antigen is undetermined. Other DNA sequences of this sample code for an identical CDR3. TCRdb's copy holds only in-frame clones and misses some; the assay was immunoSEQ multiplex PCR. The table lists over 55,000 clones, roughly 84% of them singletons. This record belongs to a study of OX40 agonist ivuxolimab in advanced cancers. The overall study: Patients achieving partial responses numbered three: one hepatocellular carcinoma case and two cutaneous melanoma cases. Study-level findings and limits: CD8+ T cells showed, on average, more clonal expansion than CD4+ cells.

The input for sequencing was CD4+ or CD8+ T cells sorted from blood, taken in a trial of the OX40 agonist ivuxolimab. The clonotype was recovered from an adult with an advanced solid tumor such as melanoma, head and neck, liver or kidney cancer.

The DNA for the CDR3 is TGTGCCAGCAGCTTAGTAGGGTCCGGGGAGCTGTTTTTT. Translating gives CASSLVGSGELFF. V and J are TRBV7-3 and TRBJ2-2; no clear D gene. CDR1 SGHTA and CDR2 FQGTGA come from the germline V gene. V gave up 2 bases and J gave up 6 bases, with 7 bases separating them. This CDR3 is 13 amino acids long.